A selection of T cell receptor beta chains follows, all from one sample in a study of cytomegalovirus exposure and HLA in healthy donors. Only in-frame clones appear in the TCRdb table, and some are missing; sequencing was by immunoSEQ multiplex PCR. The sample yields approximately 190,000 clones, 75% to 90% seen once. Sequenced: PBMCs. The receptors originated from a woman aged 18-29 years in good health and CMV-seronegative. Each CDR3 is given with its conserved first and last residue. D genes are given only for firm matches. The size of a clone is reported for some rows only, either as once, few or many, or as a class for expanded clones.

TRBD1	.	TRBJ2-7	TRBV5-8	CASSLQQGAIEQYF	TGTGCCAGCAGCTTGCAACAGGGGGCCATCGAGCAGTACTTC
TRBD2	.	TRBJ2-7	TRBV5-1	CASSLGTSGPPYEQYF	TGCGCCAGCAGCTTGGGTACTAGCGGGCCCCCCTACGAGCAGTACTTC
.	.	TRBJ2-2	TRBV9	CASSFGTLRTGELFF	TGTGCCAGCAGCTTCGGGACTCTAAGGACCGGGGAGCTGTTTTTT
.	once	TRBJ1-3	TRBV19	CARKLAGAGANGNTIYF	TGTGCCAGAAAACTCGCTGGCGCGGGGGCGAACGGAAACACCATATATTTT
.	.	TRBJ2-1	TRBV7-8	CASSLDPVLALDEQFF	TGTGCCAGCAGCCTAGACCCAGTCTTGGCTTTGGATGAGCAGTTCTTC
.	.	TRBJ2-2	TRBV7-9	CASSLALTGELFF	TGTGCCAGCAGCTTAGCTTTAACCGGGGAGCTGTTTTTT
.	.	TRBJ2-1	TRBV7-9	CAVAGGRNEQFF	TGTGCCGTCGCGGGTGGAAGGAATGAGCAGTTCTTC
TRBD1	few	TRBJ2-7	TRBV2	CASSENVGTVSYEQYF	TGTGCCAGCAGTGAAAACGTCGGGACAGTCTCCTACGAGCAGTACTTC
.	.	TRBJ2-3	TRBV7-3	CASSPSDWVDTQYF	TGTGCCAGCAGCCCGAGTGACTGGGTGGATACGCAGTATTTT
.	.	TRBJ2-5	TRBV18	CASSPYSGGREQYF	TGTGCCAGCTCACCATACAGTGGCGGCCGGGAGCAGTACTTC
.	.	TRBJ2-3	TRBV7-3	CASSPTLSGSTDTQYF	TGTGCCAGCAGCCCAACATTGTCGGGGAGCACAGATACGCAGTATTTT
TRBD2	.	TRBJ2-1	TRBV28	CASTPAASGRFYEQFF	TGTGCCAGCACCCCAGCAGCCAGCGGGAGATTCTATGAGCAGTTCTTC
.	.	TRBJ2-7	TRBV20-1	CSASLPDEQYF	TGCAGTGCTAGTCTTCCGGACGAGCAGTACTTC
TRBD1	.	TRBJ1-1	TRBV20-1	CRAGQGLAFF	TGCAGAGCCGGACAGGGGTTAGCTTTCTTT
.	.	TRBJ1-2	TRBV5-1	CASSLANGEEDGYTF	TGCGCCAGCAGCTTGGCCAACGGGGAAGAGGATGGCTACACCTTC
TRBD1	.	TRBJ2-7	TRBV7-9	CASSTPGQGRNEQYF	TGTGCCAGCAGCACCCCAGGACAGGGTCGCAACGAGCAGTACTTC
.	.	TRBJ2-7	TRBV6-1	CASSEARGYEQYF	TGTGCCAGCAGTGAAGCGCGGGGCTACGAGCAGTACTTC
TRBD2	.	TRBJ2-1	TRBV7-9	CASVAGGDNEQFF	TGTGCCAGCGTAGCGGGGGGTGACAATGAGCAGTTCTTC
.	.	TRBJ2-7	TRBV6-1	CASSEFLEQYF	TGTGCCAGCAGTGAATTCCTCGAGCAGTACTTC
TRBD1	.	TRBJ1-1	TRBV10-1	CASSESAGGTRNTEAFF	TGCGCCAGCAGTGAGTCGGCAGGGGGGACCCGTAACACTGAAGCTTTCTTT
TRBD1	.	TRBJ2-5	TRBV6-4	CASSRDRGETQYF	TGTGCCAGCAGCCGGGACAGGGGCGAGACCCAGTACTTC
TRBD1	.	TRBJ1-4	TRBV18	CASSPPGQGNEKLFF	TGTGCCAGCTCACCGCCGGGACAGGGTAATGAAAAACTGTTTTTT
TRBD1	few	TRBJ2-7	TRBV10-2	CASRLGQGYYEQYF	TGCGCCAGCAGGTTGGGACAGGGGTACTACGAGCAGTACTTC
.	.	TRBJ1-2	TRBV29-1	CSVGGPGPADGYTF	TGCAGCGTTGGGGGGCCAGGCCCCGCCGATGGCTACACCTTC
TRBD1	few	TRBJ2-1	TRBV5-5	CASSFGAGGQFF	TGTGCCAGCAGCTTTGGCGCAGGGGGGCAGTTCTTC
TRBD1	.	TRBJ1-2	TRBV7-3	CASSLWGTGGYTF	TGTGCCAGCAGCTTATGGGGGACAGGCGGCTACACCTTC
TRBD2	.	TRBJ2-3	TRBV11-1	CASSLVAGRAFSPDTQYF	TGTGCCAGCAGCTTAGTAGCGGGGAGGGCCTTTAGTCCAGATACGCAGTATTTT
.	.	TRBJ2-1	TRBV6-1	CASRTWRTANNEQFF	TGTGCCAGCCGGACCTGGCGGACAGCCAACAATGAGCAGTTCTTC
.	.	TRBJ1-2	TRBV19	CASSRPGRDYGYTF	TGTGCCAGTAGTCGTCCGGGAAGGGACTATGGCTACACCTTC
TRBD1	.	TRBJ2-1	TRBV5-6	CASSLQGMYNEQFF	TGTGCCAGCAGCCTACAGGGGATGTACAATGAGCAGTTCTTC
TRBD1	.	TRBJ1-5	TRBV7-8	CASSTDRAVNQPQHF	TGTGCCAGCAGCACGGACAGGGCGGTCAATCAGCCCCAGCATTTT
.	.	TRBJ2-5	TRBV18	CASSLASSQGGETQYF	TGTGCCAGCTCATTAGCTTCGTCCCAGGGGGGAGAGACCCAGTACTTC
TRBD1	.	TRBJ1-5	TRBV2	CASDRGSNQPQHF	TGTGCCAGCGACAGGGGTAGCAATCAGCCCCAGCATTTT
.	.	TRBJ1-6	TRBV30	CAWRQGLSNSPLHF	TGTGCCTGGAGACAGGGCTTGTCGAATTCACCCCTCCACTTT
TRBD2	.	TRBJ2-7	TRBV6-5	CATGTSGTYEQYF	TGTGCCACGGGGACTAGCGGTACCTACGAGCAGTACTTC
.	.	TRBJ2-7	TRBV5-1	CASSVSGGGEQYF	TGCGCCAGCAGCGTTAGCGGTGGCGGCGAGCAGTACTTC
.	.	TRBJ2-2	TRBV6-1	CASRATGYTGELFF	TGTGCCAGCAGAGCGACAGGATACACCGGGGAGCTGTTTTTT